These 13 T cell receptor beta chains were all obtained from the same sample, sequenced in a study of regulatory T cells in long-lasting Graves disease. Time point specified: newly diagnosed GD, antithyroid drugs for less than 3 months. From RNA extracted from PBMCs, the TCR library was made. Assembly of TCR beta libraries relied on iRepertoire HTBI primers together with Arm-PCR of CDR3 regions. TCRdb analysed the multiplex PCR reads with MiXCR anew, one entry per CDR3 protein. The table shows 400,000 to 450,000 distinct CDR3 sequences, with 14% to 15% occurring only once. This sample was also put to use in a study of T cells in Graves' hyperthyroidism and ophthalmopathy.

This material consisted of peripheral blood mononuclear cells (PBMCs), taken at new diagnosis, from a patient treated with antithyroid drugs. These receptor sequences come from a woman younger than 45 with Graves disease.

The chain joins TRBV5-1 to TRBJ2-2; D is perhaps TRBD2 (7 bases). Germline CDR1 and CDR2: SGHRS and YFSETQ. The V end was cut by 0 bases, the J end by 5 bases, with 14 bases between. The CDR3 runs 16 residues. For the CDR3, the DNA is TGCGCCAGCAGCTTGGGTCACGGGGGGCGAACCGGGGAGCTGTTTTTT. This translates into CASSLGHGGRTGELFF.

This clonotype was seen repeatedly, ten times or more. The CDR3 nucleotides are TGTGCCAGCAGCTTAACGCAGGGATTTGGGAACGAGCAGTACTTC. Amino acids: CASSLTQGFGNEQYF. The V and J genes are TRBV7-3 and TRBJ2-7, with a possible D match to TRBD1 (5 bases). The CDR3 runs 15 residues. CDR1 and CDR2 (germline): SGHTA, FQGTGA. V was shortened by 0 bases and J by 5 bases, with 14 bases between the two germline ends. Together with reference TRBV7-3 and TRBJ2-7, the CDR3 gives the full variable domain: GAGVSQTPSNKVTEKGKYVELRCDPISGHTALYWYRQSLGQGPEFLIYFQGTGAADDSGLPNDRFFAVRPEGSVSTLKIQRTERGDSAVYLCASSLTQGFGNEQYFGPGTRLTVT.

The chain employs TRBV19 and TRBJ1-4; D perhaps matches TRBD1 (6 bases). In germline, CDR1 is LNHDA, CDR2 SQIVND (reference sequence). V was clipped by 2 bases and J by 8 bases, with 15 bases between them. The CDR3 length is 15 residues. The CDR3 sequence is CASSIQGHQGEKLFF. The CDR3, as DNA: TGTGCCAGTAGTATACAGGGACATCAGGGGGAAAAACTGTTTTTT.

The rearrangement joins TRBV19 to TRBJ2-2, with 8 bases fitting TRBD2. Germline-derived CDR1 and CDR2 are LNHDA and SQIVND (reference sequence). The junction had 4 bases not matched to a gene; V was cut back by 10 bases and J by 0 bases. The CDR3 loop spans 14 amino acids. The CDR3 DNA is TGTGCCACTGAGACTAGCGCGAACACCGGGGAGCTGTTTTTT. Its translation: CATETSANTGELFF.

At least ten counts were recorded for this clonotype. This chain links TRBV11-2 with TRBJ2-1, with D unresolved. The CDR3 length is 15 residues. The V gene lost 3 bases and the J gene lost 8 bases, with 17 bases spanning the gap. Germline V gene lookup returns CDR1 SGHAT and CDR2 FQNNGV. This chain's CDR3 is CASSLPRANRDEQFF. CDR3 nucleotides: TGTGCCAGCAGCTTGCCCCGGGCTAATCGCGATGAGCAGTTCTTC.

This clonotype was seen at least ten times. The chain is built from TRBV5-1 and TRBJ2-7; 9 bases align to TRBD2. CDR1 SGHRS and CDR2 YFSETQ come from the germline V gene. V dropped 2 bases and J dropped 2; count of bases not matched to a gene: 2. This CDR3 comprises 14 residues. CDR3 in DNA: TGCGCCAGCAGCTTACAGCGGGAGGCCTACGAGCAGTACTTC. Protein: CASSLQREAYEQYF.

This clonotype appeared many times. The chain joins TRBV18 to TRBJ2-7; no clear D gene. There are 13 residues in the CDR3. CDR1 and CDR2 (germline): KGHSH, LQKENI. V gave up 5 bases and J gave up 4 bases, with 12 bases separating them. CDR3 sequence reads: CASSSLETYEQYF. The CDR3 DNA sequence: TGTGCCAGCTCATCTCTCGAGACGTACGAGCAGTACTTC.

This clonotype was counted between two and nine times. The chain uses TRBV29-1 and TRBJ1-2; no definite D call. Trimming removed 5 bases at V and 7 bases at J, with 11 bases between. The CDR3 loop spans 11 amino acids. From germline, CDR1 is SQVTM and CDR2 ANQGSEA. The CDR3, as DNA: TGCAGCGTTTCAAAGATGACTGGCTACACCTTC. Its protein is CSVSKMTGYTF.

This clonotype was detected ten times or more. The rearrangement links TRBV5-1 to TRBJ1-2; no firm D call. This CDR3 is built from 13 residues. The V gene lost 3 bases and the J gene lost 4 bases, with 10 bases spanning the gap. Germline CDR1 is SGHRS and CDR2 is YFSETQ. CDR3 residues: CASSSWEAYGYTF. The CDR3 coding sequence is TGCGCCAGCAGCTCGTGGGAGGCCTATGGCTACACCTTC. Full variable domain (missing parts from reference TRBV5-1 and TRBJ1-2): KAGVTQTPRYLIKTRGQQVTLSCSPISGHRSVSWYQQTPGQGLQFLFEYFSETQRNKGNFPGRFSGRQFSNSRSEMNVSTLELGDSALYLCASSSWEAYGYTFGSGTRLTVV.

J is TRBJ2-4 and V is TRBV28, with D possibly matching TRBD1 (6 bases). Trimming took 3 bases from V and 5 from J, leaving 14 bases between them. The CDR3 consists of 15 residues. Per the germline V gene, CDR1 is MDHEN and CDR2 is SYDVKM. The CDR3 protein is CASSLGQGSENIQYF. In nucleotides, the CDR3 is TGTGCCAGCAGTTTGGGTCAGGGGTCCGAAAACATTCAGTACTTC. Full variable domain (rest looked up from reference TRBV28 and TRBJ2-4): DVKVTQSSRYLVKRTGEKVFLECVQDMDHENMFWYRQDPGLGLRLIYFSYDVKMKEKGDIPEGYSVSREKKERFSLILESASTNQTSMYLCASSLGQGSENIQYFGAGTRLSVL.

This clonotype was seen ten or more times. The V gene is TRBV24-1, the J gene TRBJ2-1, with a tentative D call TRBD1 (6 bases). The CDR3 loop spans 14 amino acids. Trimming removed 4 bases at V and 13 bases at J, with 19 bases between. Germline-derived CDR1 and CDR2 are KGHDR and SFDVKD. The CDR3 nucleotides are TGTGCCACCAGTGAATCGCCCGGGACAAAAGGCCAGTTCTTC. Translation gives CATSESPGTKGQFF.

This clonotype has ten or more counts. The junction does not match germline at one end; this may be a read error. The CDR3 spells CASSPAVLSGSNF. CDR3 DNA: TGTGCCAGCAGCCCCGCGGTGTTATCAGGGTCAAACTTC. The chain links TRBV7-9 to TRBJ1-2; TRBD1 is a possible D gene (5 bases). Germline CDR1 and CDR2: SEHNR and FQNEAQ (reference sequence). This CDR3 has 13 amino acids.

The genes are TRBV2 and TRBJ2-2, with D perhaps TRBD1 or TRBD2 (6 bases each). Germline CDR1 SNHLY, CDR2 FYNNEI. The ends were cut back, 3 bases at V and 0 bases at J, with 14 bases in the middle. The CDR3 has 17 residues. DNA for the CDR3: TGTGCCAGCAGTGACCTACCGGGGGCGGCGAACACCGGGGAGCTGTTTTTT. This codes for CASSDLPGAANTGELFF.